What follows are 12 T cell receptor beta chains derived from one specimen sequenced in a study of tumor-infiltrating lymphocytes in primary liver carcinoma (dated by TCRdb to 2016 to 2017). Without any cell sorting, total RNA and DNA were extracted together from 20-30 mg of bulk tissue using the AllPrep DNA/RNA mini kit. TCRdb names Illumina HiSeq 2500 as the instrument used. Starting from roughly 540 ng total RNA, TCRbeta-specific cDNA was produced by reverse transcription with a constant-region primer and ProtoScript II reverse transcriptase. TCRbeta libraries were built with three nested multiplex PCR rounds, a slightly modified ARM-PCR procedure. Multiplex TRBV1-TRBV30 forward primers and a Cbeta reverse primer were used in the first two PCR rounds, each of which was run for approximately 9 cycles. The public reads were reprocessed in TCRdb via fastp at Q25 and MiXCR, keeping in-frame beta chains. Entries are consolidated by CDR3 protein sequence, retaining the most common genes and DNA. This sample gives approximately 100,000 distinct CDR3 sequences in total; around two thirds of them show up just once. Roughly 12% of the sample goes to the ten largest clones.

The sample consisted of liver tumor tissue from sampling region 2. The cell subset or site label for this specimen denotes: tumor region T2, inferior pole. The origin of the receptors is a woman aged 60-70 years with primary liver carcinoma and hepatitis B virus infection.

Of note for this clonotype: One end of the junction is discordant with germline, which a read error may explain. This chain joins TRBV6-5 and TRBJ2-1; D not resolved. This CDR3 region has 13 residues. Germline lookup yields CDR1 MNHEY and CDR2 SVGAGI. CDR3 DNA: TGTGCCAGCGGCGCTACCCCCCTCAATGAGCAGTTATTC. It is translated as CASGATPLNEQLF.

About this clonotype: A much more abundant neighbour one base away suggests this may be a read error. V and J are TRBV5-1 and TRBJ1-3; no reliable D call. Germline V lookup: CDR1 SGHRS, CDR2 YFSETQ. The CDR3 loop spans 13 amino acids. With 0 bases removed from V and 0 bases from J, the gap between germline ends came to 1 base. CDR3 DNA sequence: TGCGCCAGCAGCTTGGACTCTGGAAACACCATATATTTT. Amino acids: CASSLDSGNTIYF.

The V call is TRBV4-1, the J call TRBJ1-5, with 8 bases that match TRBD1. V was pared by 4 bases and J by 9 bases, with 17 bases of the junction left unmatched. The CDR3 loop spans 17 amino acids. CDR1 is MGHRA, CDR2 YSYEKL, per germline. In DNA form, the CDR3 reads TGCGCCAGCAGCCTCAATCCCGTGACAGGGGTAGGGCGGCCCCAGCATTTT. This gives the protein CASSLNPVTGVGRPQHF.

As to this clonotype: The junction differs from germline at one of its ends, possibly a read error. The V and J genes are TRBV11-2 and TRBJ2-1; weak D call: TRBD1 (6 bases). This CDR3 region has 17 residues. CDR1 SGHAT and CDR2 FQNNGV come from the germline V gene. DNA for the CDR3: TGTGCCAGCGGCTTACGACGTGGACAGAGATTCTACAATGAGCAGTTCTTC. This encodes CASGLRRGQRFYNEQFF.

This rearrangement joins TRBV11-2 to TRBJ2-5; 9 nucleotides match TRBD2. This CDR3 region has 16 residues. Germline CDR1 is SGHAT and CDR2 is FQNNGV. V lost 5 bases to trimming and J lost 2 bases; unmatched junction nucleotides: 9. CDR3 residues: CASSPYSGRSQETQYF. The CDR3 bases are TGTGCCAGCAGCCCCTATAGCGGGAGATCACAAGAGACCCAGTACTTC.

This clonotype is medium-sized (0.01 to 0.1%) in the sample. The J gene is TRBJ1-1, the V gene TRBV6-2 or TRBV6-3; the D gene is possibly TRBD1 (5 bases). The CDR3 covers 13 residues. The V and J ends lost 7 bases and 1 base respectively, with 10 bases between them. CDR1 and CDR2 (germline): MNHEY, SVGEGT. Written as DNA, the CDR3 is TGTGCCAGCACTGCGACAGCGAACACTGAAGCTTTCTTT. Its translation: CASTATANTEAFF.

Comment on this clonotype: At one end the junction does not follow the germline gene, possibly because of a read error. This chain joins TRBV11-2 and TRBJ2-5; no clear D. The CDR3 extends over 13 amino acids. Per the germline V gene, CDR1 is SGHAT and CDR2 is FQNNGV. This CDR3 is CTSSPGSQETQYF. DNA for the CDR3: TGTACCAGCAGCCCGGGCAGTCAAGAGACCCAGTACTTC.

This rearrangement joins TRBV6-5 to TRBJ2-1; a weak D match, TRBD1 (6 bases). V lost 6 bases and J lost 8, with 14 bases in between. The germline CDR1 and CDR2 sequences are MNHEY and SVGAGI. There are 13 residues in the CDR3. The CDR3 DNA is TGTGCCAGCAGCTCCTTTAAGGGGGATGAGCAGTTCTTC. It specifies CASSSFKGDEQFF.

This clonotype has just a few counts. A much larger clone lies a single base off, so this may be a read error. J is TRBJ1-2 and V is TRBV28, with D possibly matching TRBD1 (5 bases). Germline CDR1 MDHEN, CDR2 SYDVKM. This CDR3 has 15 residues. This CDR3 is CASSLVGQGYYSYTF. The CDR3 DNA sequence: TGTGCCAGCAGTTTAGTGGGGCAGGGATACTATAGCTACACCTTC.

Points on this clonotype: Sequence at one end of the junction differs from germline and may be a read error. The rearrangement uses TRBV28 and TRBJ2-7; tentative D call: TRBD1 (6 bases). Germline V gene data show CDR1 as MDHEN and CDR2 as SYDVKM. The CDR3 extends over 14 amino acids. The chain's CDR3 is CANSLAGESYEQYF. The CDR3 DNA is TGTGCCAACAGTTTAGCAGGGGAATCCTACGAGCAGTACTTC.

This clonotype was seen repeatedly, ten times or more. The V call is TRBV12-5, the J call TRBJ2-1, with 7 positions matching TRBD2. Germline V lookup: CDR1 LGHNT, CDR2 FRNRAP. This CDR3 region has 15 residues. Germline trimming cut 5 bases from V and 3 bases from J; bases unmatched to any gene: 7. The chain's CDR3 is CASGLSSGLYNEQFF. The CDR3 DNA follows: TGTGCTAGTGGTCTATCTAGCGGACTCTACAATGAGCAGTTCTTC.

This clonotype was detected only once. No conserved phenylalanine or tryptophan ends this CDR3, so it is likely a read error. Because the CDR3's place on the DNA is in doubt, the DNA is left out and the CDR3 is given as listed by TCRdb. The rearrangement joins TRBV28 to TRBJ2-7; no DNA check was done on the table's D call, TRBD2. Termini included, the CDR3 measures 16 amino acids. Germline CDR1 MDHEN, CDR2 SYDVKM. The CDR3 protein is CASSAGGAGGIYERYL.